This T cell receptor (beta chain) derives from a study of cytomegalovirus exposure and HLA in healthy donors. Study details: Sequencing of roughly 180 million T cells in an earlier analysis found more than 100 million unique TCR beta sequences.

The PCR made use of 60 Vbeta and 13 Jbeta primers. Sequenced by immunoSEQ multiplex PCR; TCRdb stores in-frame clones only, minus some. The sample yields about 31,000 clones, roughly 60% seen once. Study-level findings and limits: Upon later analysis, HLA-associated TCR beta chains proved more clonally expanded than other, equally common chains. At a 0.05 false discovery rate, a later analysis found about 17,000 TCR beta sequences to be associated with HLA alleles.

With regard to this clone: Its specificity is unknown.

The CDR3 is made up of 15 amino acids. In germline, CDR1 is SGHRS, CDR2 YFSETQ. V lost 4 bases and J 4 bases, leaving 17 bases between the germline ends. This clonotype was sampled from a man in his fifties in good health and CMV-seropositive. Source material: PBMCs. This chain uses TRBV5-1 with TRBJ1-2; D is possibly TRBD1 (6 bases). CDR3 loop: CASSLWGTSGYGYTF. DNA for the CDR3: TGCGCCAGCAGCCTGTGGGGGACATCGGGCTATGGCTACACCTTC.